Included here is one TCR beta chain sequence, with context. A junction end diverges from the germline sequence, so it may reflect a read error. The sample comes from a study of T cell repertoires in aging, cancer and after chemotherapy. Study background: Clear clonal overlap appeared across healthy donor samples taken over several months to years.

The CDR3 sequence is 14 residues long. Amplification of TCR beta used genomic DNA extracted from peripheral blood. TRB rearrangements spanning V, D and J were amplified using mixed TRB-A/B primers. TCRdb re-analysed the multiplex PCR reads in MiXCR, keeping a single row per CDR3 protein. The sample contains over 2,000 distinct CDR3 sequences, around a third of which appear only once. The sequence was obtained from a human donor in good health. The gene calls are TRBV5-3 and TRBJ2-5; 7 nucleotides match TRBD1. TRBV5-3 belongs to the ORF category, with a function that is uncertain. The specimen sequenced was blood. The CDR3 bases are TGCGCCAGCAGCTTGACAGGGCGCCTAGAGACCCAGTACTTC. It encodes CASSLTGRLETQYF.